This T cell receptor beta chain was retrieved from a study of blood T cells in healthy people across ages. With V trimmed by 1 base and J by 5 bases, 4 bases remained unmatched. The CDR3 spans 14 residues. CDR1 and CDR2 from the germline V gene are SGHTA and FQGNSA. Sample-barcoded 5' priming and a J-beta primer mix drove a second PCR of about 6 to 11 cycles. TCRdb redid the calling of the 5' RACE reads with MiXCR, one entry per CDR3 protein. The sample contains over a million distinct CDR3 sequences, roughly 24% of which appear only once. This clonotype has a handful of counts. These records were also assigned to another study, of T cells of mothers and their children. According to that study: Material was donated by three healthy Caucasian mothers and their six children.

The chain employs TRBV7-2 and TRBJ2-5; 7 bases line up with TRBD2. The sequence was collected from a girl aged 2-10 years in good health. Sequences were obtained from blood. The CDR3 spells CASSLGTSSETQYF. The CDR3 DNA follows: TGTGCCAGCAGCTTAGGGACTAGTAGTGAGACCCAGTACTTC.